This T cell receptor beta chain was recorded in a study of T-cell reconstitution after alpha-beta-depleted transplantation in children. Points from the study as a whole: After transplant, at about two months, alpha-beta T cells were reportedly derived from several hundred expanded graft clones.

Preparation of the TCRbeta library was carried out with unique molecular identifiers. TCRdb redid the calling of the PCR reads with MiXCR, one entry per CDR3 protein. The data contain roughly 66,000 distinct CDR3 sequences, 4.9% of them singletons. At least ten counts were recorded for this clonotype. Its antigen is unknown. The TCR sequence derives from a boy younger than two who had a stem cell transplant for acute myeloid leukemia, so the T cells may come from the graft donor. The specimen was PBMCs, mostly from graft donor cells, collected 180 days after TCRalphabeta/CD19-depleted stem cell transplant.

The CDR3 spells CSASLPGTPSSGNTIYF. As DNA, the CDR3 is TGCAGTGCTAGCCTCCCCGGGACACCGAGCTCTGGAAACACCATATATTTT. This chain uses TRBV20-1 with TRBJ1-3; a possible D gene is TRBD1 (6 bases). The V gene lost 3 bases and the J gene lost 0 bases, with 18 bases spanning the gap. Germline V gene lookup returns CDR1 DFQATT and CDR2 SNEGSKA (reference sequence). This CDR3 is 17 amino acids long.